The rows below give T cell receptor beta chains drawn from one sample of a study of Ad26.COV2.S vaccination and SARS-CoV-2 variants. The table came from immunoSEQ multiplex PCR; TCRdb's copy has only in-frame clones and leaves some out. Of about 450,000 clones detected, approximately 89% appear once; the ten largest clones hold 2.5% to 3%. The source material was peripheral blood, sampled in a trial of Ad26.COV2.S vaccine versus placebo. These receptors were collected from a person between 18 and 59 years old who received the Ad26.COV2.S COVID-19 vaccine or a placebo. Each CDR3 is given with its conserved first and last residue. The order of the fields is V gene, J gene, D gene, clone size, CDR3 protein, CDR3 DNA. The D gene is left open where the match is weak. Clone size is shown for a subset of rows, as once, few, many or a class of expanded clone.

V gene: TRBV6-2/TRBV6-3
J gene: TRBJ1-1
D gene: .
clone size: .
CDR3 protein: CASSSERLLNTEAFF
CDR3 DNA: TGTGCCAGCAGCTCGGAACGGTTGTTGAACACTGAAGCTTTCTTT

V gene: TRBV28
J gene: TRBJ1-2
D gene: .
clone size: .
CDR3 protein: CASSYGGGAANYGYTF
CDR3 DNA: TGTGCCAGCAGTTACGGCGGTGGGGCAGCTAACTATGGCTACACCTTC

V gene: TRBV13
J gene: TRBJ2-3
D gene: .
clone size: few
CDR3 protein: CASSLVPGTDTQYF
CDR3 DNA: TGTGCCAGCAGCTTAGTGCCGGGCACAGATACGCAGTATTTT

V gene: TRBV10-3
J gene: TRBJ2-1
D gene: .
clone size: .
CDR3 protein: CAISDPKGGAVYNEQFF
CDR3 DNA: TGTGCCATCAGTGATCCAAAAGGGGGAGCGGTCTACAATGAGCAGTTCTTC

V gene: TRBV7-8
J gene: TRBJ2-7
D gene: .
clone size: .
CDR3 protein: CASSLAGSSYEQYF
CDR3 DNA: TGTGCCAGCAGCTTGGCAGGGAGCTCCTACGAGCAGTACTTC

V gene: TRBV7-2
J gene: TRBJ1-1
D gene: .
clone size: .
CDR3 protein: CASSLALEAFF
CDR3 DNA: TGTGCCAGCAGCTTAGCTCTGGAGGCTTTCTTT

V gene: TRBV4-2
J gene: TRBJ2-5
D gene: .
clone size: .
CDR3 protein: CASSQSSASVQGAQYF
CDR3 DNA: TGTGCCAGCAGCCAATCCTCCGCTAGCGTCCAAGGGGCCCAGTACTTC

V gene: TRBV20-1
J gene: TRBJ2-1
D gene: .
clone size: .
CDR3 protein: CSARYNEQFF
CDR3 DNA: TGCAGTGCTAGGTACAATGAGCAGTTCTTC

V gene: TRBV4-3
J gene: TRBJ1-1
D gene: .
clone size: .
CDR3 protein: CASSQPVYTEAFF
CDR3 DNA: TGCGCCAGCAGCCAACCCGTGTACACTGAAGCTTTCTTT

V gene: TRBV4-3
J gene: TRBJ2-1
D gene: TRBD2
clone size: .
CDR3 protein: CASSPRLAGGGHEQFF
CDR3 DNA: TGCGCCAGCAGCCCCCGACTAGCGGGAGGGGGGCATGAGCAGTTCTTC

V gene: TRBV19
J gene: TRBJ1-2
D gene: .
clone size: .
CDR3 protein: CASSIGGAYGYTF
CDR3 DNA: TGTGCCAGTAGTATAGGTGGGGCGTACGGCTACACCTTC

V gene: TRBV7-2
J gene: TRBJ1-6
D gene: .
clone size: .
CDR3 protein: CASSPQGSYSPLHF
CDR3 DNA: TGTGCCAGCAGCCCGCAGGGTAGTTATTCACCCCTCCACTTT

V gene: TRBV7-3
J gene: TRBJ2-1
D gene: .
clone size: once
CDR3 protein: CASSSGTSGYEQFF
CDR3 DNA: TGTGCCAGCAGCTCGGGGACCTCAGGCTATGAGCAGTTCTTC

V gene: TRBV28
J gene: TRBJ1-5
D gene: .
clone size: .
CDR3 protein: CASSLPTSIRPQHF
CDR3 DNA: TGTGCCAGCAGTTTGCCCACCTCGATACGGCCCCAGCATTTT

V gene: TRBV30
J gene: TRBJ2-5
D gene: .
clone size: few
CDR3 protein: CAWNAGHETQYF
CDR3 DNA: TGTGCCTGGAATGCAGGGCACGAGACCCAGTACTTC

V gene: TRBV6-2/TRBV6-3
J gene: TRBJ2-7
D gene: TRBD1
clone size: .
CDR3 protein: CASSYSRNRQGNNEQYF
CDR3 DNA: TGTGCCAGCAGTTACTCGAGAAATAGACAGGGTAACAACGAGCAGTACTTC

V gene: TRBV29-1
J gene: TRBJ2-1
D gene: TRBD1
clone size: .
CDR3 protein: CSVGQAARIYNEQFF
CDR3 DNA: TGCAGCGTGGGACAGGCGGCCCGTATTTACAATGAGCAGTTCTTC

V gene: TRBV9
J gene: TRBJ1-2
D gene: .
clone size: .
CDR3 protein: CASSVVGRGYTF
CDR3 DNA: TGTGCCAGCAGCGTAGTAGGGAGAGGCTACACCTTC

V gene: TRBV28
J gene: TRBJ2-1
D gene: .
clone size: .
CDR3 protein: CASSSRKGLANEQFF
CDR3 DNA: TGTGCCAGCAGTTCTAGAAAGGGGTTAGCCAATGAGCAGTTCTTC

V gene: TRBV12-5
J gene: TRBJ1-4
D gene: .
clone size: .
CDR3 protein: CASGLRDYNEKLFF
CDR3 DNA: TGTGCTAGTGGTTTGCGAGATTATAATGAAAAACTGTTTTTT

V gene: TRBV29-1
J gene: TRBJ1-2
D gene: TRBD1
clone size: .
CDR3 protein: CSVATGTYVYTF
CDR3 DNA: TGCAGCGTAGCGACAGGGACCTATGTCTACACCTTC

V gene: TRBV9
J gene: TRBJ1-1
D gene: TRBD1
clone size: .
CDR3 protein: CASSVYTGGNTEAFF
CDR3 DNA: TGTGCCAGCAGCGTATACACAGGGGGGAACACTGAAGCTTTCTTT